Below, 24 T cell receptor beta chains from the same sample are listed, as sequenced in a study of neurological immune-mediated disorders. TCRdb re-called the 5' RACE reads through MiXCR, storing one row per CDR3 protein. The data hold tens of thousands of distinct CDR3 sequences, with 9% to 12% observed a single time. Source material: PBMCs. The receptors derive from a woman aged 25 to 39 with HTLV-1-associated myelopathy (HAM/TSP).

At least ten counts were recorded for this clonotype. The chain recombines TRBV18 with TRBJ2-7; D may match TRBD1 or TRBD2 (5 bases each). From germline, CDR1 is KGHSH and CDR2 LQKENI. Trimming removed 5 bases at V and 3 bases at J, with 17 bases between. The CDR3 loop spans 15 amino acids. The CDR3 sequence: CASSTAGTVSYEQYF. For the CDR3, the DNA is TGTGCCAGCTCAACTGCCGGGACGGTAAGCTACGAGCAGTACTTC.

In its sample, this clonotype was seen many times. The rearrangement joins TRBV20-1 to TRBJ1-2; 9 bases are a match to TRBD1. The CDR3 has 19 residues. Germline V CDR1 and CDR2: DFQATT, SNEGSKA (reference sequence). The J segment lost 4 bases and the V segment lost 2 bases, leaving 20 bases of the junction unmatched. This chain's CDR3 is CSARRLLGQGLDASYGYTF. DNA for the CDR3: TGCAGTGCTAGACGCCTTTTGGGACAGGGACTTGATGCGTCCTATGGCTACACCTTC.

This clonotype was seen many times. This sequence joins TRBV20-1 and TRBJ2-1, with D unclear. Trimming took 3 bases from V and 6 from J, leaving 6 bases between them. The CDR3 sequence is 11 residues long. The germline V gene encodes CDR1 DFQATT and CDR2 SNEGSKA (reference sequence). Here the CDR3 DNA reads TGCAGTGCTAGTGAGGTCAATGAGCAGTTCTTC. Amino acid sequence: CSASEVNEQFF.

There are a few counts of this clonotype. J is TRBJ2-2 and V is TRBV5-1; no definite D call. Germline V gene sequence: CDR1 SGHRS, CDR2 YFSETQ. The CDR3 extends over 16 amino acids. V gave up 4 bases and J gave up 4 bases, with 17 bases separating them. CDR3 coding DNA: TGCGCCAGCAGCCTTGCGTCTCCGCGTGGCACCGGGGAGCTGTTTTTT. This translates into CASSLASPRGTGELFF.

This clonotype was seen just once. This sequence joins TRBV20-1 and TRBJ2-3; 10 bases match TRBD2. The V gene's germline CDR1 is DFQATT and CDR2 SNEGSKA (reference sequence). The CDR3 runs to 11 residues. The CDR3 here is CIATTGTSEYF. CDR3 nucleotides: TGCATTGCCACTACCGGGACTAGCGAGTATTTT.

Many counts were recorded for this clonotype. V is TRBV20-1 and J is TRBJ1-4; no firm D call. Germline-derived CDR1 and CDR2 are DFQATT and SNEGSKA (reference sequence). With 6 bases removed from V and 8 bases from J, the gap between germline ends came to 10 bases. The CDR3 consists of 11 residues. CDR3 region: CSAQLSEKLFF. The DNA for the CDR3 is TGCAGTGCCCAACTCAGCGAAAAACTGTTTTTT.

In its sample, this clonotype was seen many times. The V call is TRBV20-1, the J call TRBJ1-4, with D tentatively TRBD1 (6 bases). Germline CDR1 and CDR2: DFQATT and SNEGSKA (reference sequence). This CDR3 region has 17 residues. The V and J ends lost 1 base and 0 bases respectively, with 15 bases between them. The CDR3 here is CSARGGYRTATNEKLFF. The DNA of the CDR3 is TGCAGTGCTAGAGGAGGTTACAGGACAGCAACTAATGAAAAACTGTTTTTT.

This clonotype was counted between two and nine times. This chain connects TRBV18 to TRBJ2-7; D uncertain. This CDR3 is 12 amino acids long. Germline lookup yields CDR1 KGHSH and CDR2 LQKENI. Trimming shortened V by 5 bases and J by 2 bases, and 7 bases separated the two germline ends. This CDR3 is CASSFAAYEQYF. In DNA form, the CDR3 reads TGTGCCAGCTCATTCGCAGCCTACGAGCAGTACTTC.

The sample holds many counts of this clonotype. The rearrangement links TRBV25-1 to TRBJ1-2; 10 nucleotides match TRBD1. V lost 6 bases to trimming and J lost 2 bases; unmatched junction nucleotides: 3. CDR1 and CDR2 (germline): MGHDK, SYGVNS. This CDR3 contains 14 residues. DNA for the CDR3: TGTGCCAGCAGCTCGGGACAGGGGAACTATGGCTACACCTTC. It encodes CASSSGQGNYGYTF.

This clonotype was seen ten or more times. The CDR3 coding sequence is TGCAGTGCTAGACCGCAGGACACTGAAGCTTTCTTT. Protein: CSARPQDTEAFF. The chain is built from TRBV20-1 and TRBJ1-1, with D uncertain. Germline V gene data show CDR1 as DFQATT and CDR2 as SNEGSKA (reference sequence). The CDR3 extends over 12 amino acids. The V and J ends lost 2 bases and 3 bases respectively, with 7 bases between them.

This clonotype was picked up many times. The chain has TRBV5-6 and TRBJ2-7; 7 bases match TRBD1. The CDR3 runs 14 residues. Germline values: CDR1 SGHDT, CDR2 YYEEEE. V lost 10 bases, J lost 7 bases, and 17 bases stayed unmatched. In DNA form, the CDR3 reads TGTGCCTCCCAGGCCTCGGGACAGCCTGAAGAGCAGTACTTC. Translated: CASQASGQPEEQYF. Using reference TRBV5-6 and TRBJ2-7 for the parts outside the CDR3, the full variable domain is DAGVTQSPTHLIKTRGQQVTLRCSPKSGHDTVSWYQQALGQGPQFIFQYYEEEERQRGNFPDRFSGHQFPNYSSELNVNALLLGDSALYLCASQASGQPEEQYFGPGTRLTVT.

This clonotype was detected many times. The CDR3 loop is CASSLQQGNYGYTF. For the CDR3, the DNA is TGTGCCAGCAGCTTACAACAGGGCAACTATGGCTACACCTTC. This chain joins TRBV7-3 and TRBJ1-2; possibly TRBD1 for D (6 bases). CDR1 is SGHTA and CDR2 is FQGTGA in the germline V gene. V was cut by 2 bases and J by 2 bases, with 9 bases left in between. The CDR3 covers 14 residues.

This clonotype came up a few times. The chain couples TRBV20-1 to TRBJ1-2; D remains unclear. The CDR3 spans 13 residues. Germline V lookup: CDR1 DFQATT, CDR2 SNEGSKA (reference sequence). Trimming left V 0 bases short and J 0 bases short, with 5 bases between. The CDR3 sequence: CSARDVANYGYTF. In DNA form, the CDR3 reads TGCAGTGCTAGAGACGTGGCTAACTATGGCTACACCTTC.

This clonotype was seen ten or more times. This chain connects TRBV11-3 to TRBJ2-1; D may be TRBD1 (5 bases). CDR3 size: 13 residues. Between the trimmed V and J ends, which lost 1 base and 9 bases, there was a span of 10 bases. Germline V gene lookup returns CDR1 SGHNT and CDR2 YENEEA. The chain's CDR3 is CASSLGGRGEQFF. The CDR3 DNA is TGTGCCAGCAGCTTAGGAGGTAGGGGTGAGCAGTTCTTC.

In this sample, this clonotype turned up many times. This chain links TRBV20-1 with TRBJ1-1; tentatively, D is TRBD1 (6 bases). Germline lookup yields CDR1 DFQATT and CDR2 SNEGSKA (reference sequence). The CDR3 length is 20 residues. V was shortened by 2 bases and J by 4 bases, with 32 bases between the two germline ends. The CDR3 loop reads CSARRNRVVPTTSAFTEAFF. In nucleotides, the CDR3 is TGCAGTGCTAGACGTAACAGGGTGGTCCCGACGACAAGTGCTTTCACTGAAGCTTTCTTT.

This clonotype showed up many times. This chain uses TRBV5-1 with TRBJ1-4, with 7 bases lining up with TRBD1. The ends lost 3 bases at V and 3 bases at J; junction bases unmatched: 5. The CDR3 contains 15 residues. From germline, CDR1 is SGHRS and CDR2 YFSETQ. The CDR3 loop is CASSSDRASNEKLFF. The CDR3, as DNA: TGCGCCAGCAGCTCCGACAGGGCTTCTAATGAAAAACTGTTTTTT.

This clonotype was found many times. A much larger clone is a single base away; this may be a read error. This chain uses TRBV18 with TRBJ1-6; possibly TRBD1 for D (5 bases). The V gene's germline CDR1 is KGHSH and CDR2 LQKENI. The length of the CDR3 is 14 residues. The CDR3 DNA follows: TGTGCCAGCTCACCGGAGGGGAATAATTCATCCCTCCACTTT. This codes for CASSPEGNNSSLHF.

This clonotype was detected many times. This sequence joins TRBV28 and TRBJ1-5, with 12 bases aligning to TRBD1. CDR1 is MDHEN, CDR2 SYDVKM, per germline. The CDR3 is 15 residues long. The junction had 4 bases not matched to a gene; V was cut back by 4 bases and J by 6 bases. This CDR3 is CASSWGQGAGQPQHF. In DNA form, the CDR3 reads TGTGCCAGCAGTTGGGGACAGGGGGCAGGTCAGCCCCAGCATTTT.

This clonotype was found many times. The rearrangement joins TRBV20-1 to TRBJ2-4; either TRBD1 or TRBD2 may supply D (5 bases each). Trimming took 0 bases from V and 0 from J, leaving 15 bases between them. CDR3 length equals 17 residues. Germline V gene sequence: CDR1 DFQATT, CDR2 SNEGSKA (reference sequence). The chain's CDR3 is CSARDPVQGVAKNIQYF. The CDR3 nucleotides are TGCAGTGCTAGAGATCCCGTGCAGGGAGTAGCCAAAAACATTCAGTACTTC.

This clonotype has at least ten counts. The gene calls are TRBV20-1 and TRBJ2-1, with D perhaps assigned TRBD1 or TRBD2 (5 bases each). V lost 6 bases to trimming and J lost 5 bases, with 17 bases between them. Germline V lookup: CDR1 DFQATT, CDR2 SNEGSKA (reference sequence). There are 14 residues in the CDR3. In DNA form, the CDR3 reads TGCAGTGCCGGGGACCGTGCACGGAACAATGAGCAGTTCTTC. This translates into CSAGDRARNNEQFF.

A note on this clonotype: This may be a read error, as it is one base from a much larger clone. This chain's CDR3 is CAWTSPVGKVLTF. In nucleotides, the CDR3 is TGTGCCTGGACCAGCCCTGTAGGCAAGGTCCTGACTTTC. The chain carries TRBV30 and TRBJ2-6, with D unresolved. The CDR3 totals 13 residues. The V and J ends lost 4 bases and 13 bases respectively, with 17 bases between them. From germline, CDR1 is GTSNPN and CDR2 SVGIG (reference sequence). Full variable domain (outside the CDR3, taken from reference TRBV30 and TRBJ2-6): SQTIHQWPATLVQPVGSPLSLECTVEGTSNPNLYWYRQAAGRGLQLLFYSVGIGQISSEVPQNLSASRPQDRQFILSSKKLLLSDSGFYLCAWTSPVGKVLTFGAGSRLTVL.

This clonotype has a count of ten or more. The V gene is TRBV2, the J gene TRBJ2-7; D possibly corresponds to TRBD1 (5 bases). V dropped 8 bases and J dropped 4 bases, with 15 bases sitting between them. This CDR3 contains 13 residues. Per germline, CDR1 SNHLY and CDR2 FYNNEI. DNA of the CDR3: TGTGCCAGCCGGGTCTTTTCAGGGTACGAGCAGTACTTC. It translates to CASRVFSGYEQYF.

This clonotype was counted a single time. CDR3 sequence (DNA): TGCGCCAGCAGCTTAGGGACAGGGGGCGAGACCCAGTACTTC. Its protein product is CASSLGTGGETQYF. The V and J genes are TRBV5-1 and TRBJ2-5; 12 bases are a match to TRBD1. CDR3 length: 14 amino acids. With 2 bases clipped from V and 5 bases from J, the junction kept 1 base outside the gene matches. Germline assignment: CDR1 SGHRS and CDR2 YFSETQ.

The sample holds many counts of this clonotype. This rearrangement joins TRBV5-1 to TRBJ1-1; 7 bases line up with TRBD1. CDR1 and CDR2 from the germline V gene are SGHRS and YFSETQ. This CDR3 is 12 amino acids long. Losses at the gene ends were 0 bases for V and 11 bases for J; bases not matched to a gene: 4. CDR3 residues: CASSLETGQAFF. The CDR3 DNA reads as TGCGCCAGCAGCTTGGAGACAGGGCAGGCTTTCTTT.